This T cell receptor beta chain was retrieved from a study of Graves' ophthalmopathy and Graves' hyperthyroidism. Study-level findings and limits: Detection in blood was also observed for most expanded thyroid clonotypes above 0.001 frequency.

The V and J ends lost 0 bases and 4 bases respectively, with 13 bases between them. There are 14 residues in the CDR3. Germline V gene lookup returns CDR1 DFQATT and CDR2 SNEGSKA (reference sequence). The authors amplified TCR beta CDR3 regions, and they did so from RNA transcripts for repertoire sequencing. RT-PCR was first run with HTBI primers, then multiplex PCR in a second round. MiXCR, applied by TCRdb to the multiplex PCR reads, yields one record per CDR3 protein. The data show 200,000 to 250,000 distinct CDR3 sequences, roughly a fifth seen once. The evidence that diagnosis relied on was clinical symptoms, serum thyroxine, TRAb, thyroid ultrasound and orbital computed tomography. A volume of 8 to 10 ml of fresh peripheral blood supplied the PBMCs. Worth noting for this clonotype: The target antigen is unknown.

The sequencing input was peripheral blood. This receptor was identified in a woman in her fifties or sixties with Graves' ophthalmopathy. The J gene is TRBJ2-7, the V gene TRBV20-1; D gene unclear. The CDR3 bases are TGCAGTGCTAGAGAACAAAGCCCCATATACGAGCAGTACTTC. It translates to CSAREQSPIYEQYF.